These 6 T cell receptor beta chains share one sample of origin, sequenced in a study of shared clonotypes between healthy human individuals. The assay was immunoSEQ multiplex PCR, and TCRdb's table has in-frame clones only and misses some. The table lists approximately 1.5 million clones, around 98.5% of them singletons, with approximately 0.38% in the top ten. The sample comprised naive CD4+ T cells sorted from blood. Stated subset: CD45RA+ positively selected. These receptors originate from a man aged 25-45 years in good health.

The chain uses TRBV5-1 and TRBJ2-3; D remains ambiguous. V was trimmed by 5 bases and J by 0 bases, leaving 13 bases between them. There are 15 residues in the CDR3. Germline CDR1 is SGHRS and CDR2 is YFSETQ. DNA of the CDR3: TGCGCCAGCAGTCGGACGAGTGCTAGCACAGATACGCAGTATTTT. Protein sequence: CASSRTSASTDTQYF.

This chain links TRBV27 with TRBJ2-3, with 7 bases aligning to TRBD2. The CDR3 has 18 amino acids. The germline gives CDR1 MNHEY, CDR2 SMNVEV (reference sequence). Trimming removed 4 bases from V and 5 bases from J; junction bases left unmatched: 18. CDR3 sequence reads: CASSSNQLAPRFIDTQYF. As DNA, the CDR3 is TGTGCCAGCAGTTCCAATCAACTAGCGCCACGGTTCATAGATACGCAGTATTTT.

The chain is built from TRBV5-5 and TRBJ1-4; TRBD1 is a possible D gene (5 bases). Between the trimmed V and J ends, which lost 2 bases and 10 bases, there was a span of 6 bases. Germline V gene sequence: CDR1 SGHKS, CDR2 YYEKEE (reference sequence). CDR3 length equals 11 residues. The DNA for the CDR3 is TGTGCCAGCAGCTTAGACAGAAAACTGTTTTTT. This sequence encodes CASSLDRKLFF.

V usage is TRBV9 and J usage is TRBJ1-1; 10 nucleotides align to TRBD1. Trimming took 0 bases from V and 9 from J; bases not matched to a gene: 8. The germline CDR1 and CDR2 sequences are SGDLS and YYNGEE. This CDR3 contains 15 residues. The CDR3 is CASSVVQGTGAKAFF. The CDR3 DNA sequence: TGTGCCAGCAGCGTAGTTCAGGGGACAGGGGCGAAAGCTTTCTTT.

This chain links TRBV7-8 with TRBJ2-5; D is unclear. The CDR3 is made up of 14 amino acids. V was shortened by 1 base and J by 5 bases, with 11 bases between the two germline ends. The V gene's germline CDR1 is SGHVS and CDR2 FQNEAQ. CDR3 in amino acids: CASSLVSNRETQYF. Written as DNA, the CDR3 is TGTGCCAGCAGCTTAGTGTCGAATCGGGAGACCCAGTACTTC.

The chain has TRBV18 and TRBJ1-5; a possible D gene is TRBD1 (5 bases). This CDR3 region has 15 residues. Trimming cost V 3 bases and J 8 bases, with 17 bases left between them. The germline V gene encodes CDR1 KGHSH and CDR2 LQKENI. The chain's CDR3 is CASSPGSGVLKPQHF. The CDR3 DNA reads TGTGCCAGCTCACCTGGGTCGGGGGTTCTCAAGCCCCAGCATTTT.